The source of this T cell receptor (beta chain) is a study of Ad26.COV2.S vaccination and SARS-CoV-2 variants. In the study overall: The authors gave Ad26.COV2.S intramuscularly, either once or twice 56 days apart.

Treatment here: roughly 20 received Ad26.COV2.S at low or high dose, single or two shots; 5 received placebo; per-sample allocation not given. Collection of samples fell on day 63 after the first vaccine or placebo injection. Study-wide results and caveats: Following vaccination, spike-specific CD8+ and CD4+ T cell responses reportedly exhibited substantial breadth. Measurement of non-spike TCR breadth gave similar results in vaccine and placebo recipients.

Notes on this clone: As yet, its antigen is unknown.

The CDR3 contains 13 residues. CDR1 and CDR2 (germline): SGHTA, FQGNSA. Trimming took off 2 bases at V and 10 bases at J, with 14 bases between the two ends. Method: immunoSEQ multiplex PCR; TCRdb's copy keeps in-frame clones and lacks some. The sample yields 250,000 to 300,000 clones, around 87% seen once. This chain links TRBV7-2 with TRBJ1-2; D unresolved. This specimen consisted of peripheral blood, obtained in a trial of Ad26.COV2.S vaccine versus placebo. The TCR originated in a person aged 18-60 years who received the Ad26.COV2.S COVID-19 vaccine or a placebo. CDR3 region: CASSLLYVGNYTF. The CDR3 bases are TGTGCCAGCAGCTTATTATACGTAGGGAACTACACCTTC.